These T cell receptor beta chains were read from a single sample in a study of T cell changes during pregnancy in multiple sclerosis. Method: immunoSEQ multiplex PCR; TCRdb's copy keeps in-frame clones and lacks some. This table has fewer than 65,000 clones, roughly nine tenths appearing once. The source material was CD4+ T cells from peripheral blood mononuclear cells, sampled in the first trimester of pregnancy. These receptors were obtained from a female donor with multiple sclerosis, enrolled in a pregnancy study. The CDR3 runs from the conserved cysteine through the conserved F or W. D genes are given only for firm matches. Rows may omit the clone size; those that give it use once, few, many or a size class.

TRBJ1-1	TRBD1	many	TRBV4-3	CASSRGTGGFTEAFF	TGCGCCAGCAGCCGGGGGACAGGGGGCTTCACTGAAGCTTTCTTT
TRBJ1-5	TRBD1	-	TRBV18	CASSPATGGNQPQHF	TGTGCCAGCTCACCGGCGACAGGGGGCAATCAGCCCCAGCATTTT
TRBJ2-7	-	-	TRBV6-1	CASSAWPYEQYF	TGTGCCAGCAGTGCTTGGCCTTACGAGCAGTACTTC
TRBJ2-1	TRBD1	-	TRBV9	CASSVGQGANEQFF	TGTGCCAGCAGCGTAGGGCAGGGGGCTAACGAGCAGTTCTTC
TRBJ1-2	-	-	TRBV4-3	CASSPSYGENYGYTF	TGCGCCAGCAGCCCCTCATACGGGGAGAACTATGGCTACACCTTC
TRBJ2-3	-	-	TRBV2	CASKRTNGGTQYF	TGTGCCAGCAAAAGGACAAACGGGGGTACGCAGTATTTT
TRBJ1-5	-	-	TRBV7-2	CASSFSQGQPQHF	TGTGCCAGCAGCTTTTCCCAGGGACAGCCCCAGCATTTT
TRBJ1-1	-	-	TRBV6-5	CASSYSPDSIAFF	TGTGCCAGCAGTTACTCGCCAGATTCGATAGCTTTCTTT
TRBJ1-5	TRBD1	-	TRBV19	CASSIMGQGGFGQPQHF	TGTGCCAGTAGTATAATGGGCCAGGGGGGATTTGGGCAGCCCCAGCATTTT
TRBJ1-5	TRBD1	-	TRBV25-1	CASSDGTGWTQPQHF	TGTGCCAGCAGTGATGGGACAGGTTGGACTCAGCCCCAGCATTTT
TRBJ1-2	-	few	TRBV7-8	CASSSFSDTNGYTF	TGTGCCAGCAGCTCCTTCTCGGACACCAATGGCTACACCTTC
TRBJ2-2	-	-	TRBV2	CATTRWGGNTGELFF	TGTGCCACCACCCGCTGGGGGGGCAACACCGGGGAGCTGTTTTTT